This T cell receptor beta chain was sequenced during a study of cytomegalovirus exposure and HLA in healthy donors (dated by TCRdb to about 2017). Turning to the overall study: In an earlier analysis of 587 of the donors, 250 to 350 Gb of sequence data and some 100 million unique TCR beta sequences from 180 million or so T cells were reported. Approximately 330 gigabases of sequencing data and roughly 81 million unique TCR sequences made up an early release that covered 500 to 700 HLA-typed donors. Of the roughly 400 genotyped donors, approximately 83% fell in the genetic ancestry cluster associated with self-reported Caucasian donors. The study aimed to test whether cataloging public T cell receptors could reveal signatures of past pathogen exposure. Using immunosequencing, the study profiled T cell repertoires from 500 to 800 subjects and related those repertoires to cytomegalovirus serostatus. Besides the first cohort of 500 to 700 subjects, a separate validation cohort made up of some 110 different subjects was used. To predict cytomegalovirus infection status, the study brought together high-throughput TCR immunosequencing, statistical association of individual TCRs with disease status, and machine learning. A later analysis re-analyzed previously published TCR beta repertoires from approximately 670 donors and added high-resolution HLA genotyping to study TCR occurrence patterns. Rather than drawing on any new phenotypic data, the later analysis identified candidate immune exposures from TCR beta sequences and the way those sequences occurred across donors. To decide whether each TCR beta V gene segment behaved as functional or pseudogenic, an earlier analysis of over 500 of the donors relied on high-throughput TCR beta sequencing. Donor age, sex, ethnicity and CMV serostatus were compiled together with the repertoire data. A later genetic analysis took genome-wide SNP genotypes for about 55% of the 666 donors and used that subset as a discovery cohort. All discovery cohort repertoires had been generated using a single sequencing platform. HLA typing covered class I and class II loci at four-digit resolution. Typing coverage varied by locus: roughly 620-640 donors for A, B, C, DRB1 and DQB1; approximately 520 for DQA1; nearly 610 for DPA1; roughly 450 for DPB1. Because of strong linkage in the cohort, roughly five DR-DQ haplotypes were treated as single units for association and clustering. Across roughly 420 genotyped donors of the cohort, an average of about 220,000 unique TCR beta nucleotide sequences per donor were sequenced, and about a sixth of those sequences were non-productive.

In total, approximately 700 healthy bone marrow donors made up the cohort. At the time of sampling, all cohort members were nominally healthy, though unrecorded immune exposures were likely present. The donor was CMV seropositive and belonged to the group of more than 250 seropositive cohort members. Every donor gave a peripheral blood sample, and the peripheral blood mononuclear cells from that sample were used for TCR beta sequencing. The Qiagen DNeasy Blood Extraction Kit was used to extract genomic DNA from the blood cell samples. What the study reported, not specific to this receptor: Most TCR sequences were observed very rarely across donors, whereas some public TCRs were present in many individuals. A total of 150 or so TCR beta chains were listed by the study as associated with cytomegalovirus. A later analysis associated 17,000 or so TCR beta sequences with specific HLA alleles at a false discovery rate of 0.05. According to a later analysis, TCR association rates differed among HLA loci, with DRB1 alleles showing the most associated TCRs and HLA-C alleles showing the fewest. In a later analysis, HLA-associated TCR beta chains were found to be more clonally expanded and to have lower generation probabilities than equally common non-associated chains. Assigning TCR associations to individual alleles was difficult when HLA alleles, especially DR and DQ, strongly co-occurred. HLA typing was unavailable for some donors at each locus, so association tests used only the typed subset. In this cohort, only TCR beta chains were sequenced, and detectable features were limited by the absence of alpha or paired-chain data. The classifier was reported to diagnose cytomegalovirus status with high specificity and sensitivity in both the original and validation cohorts. A cluster of highly shared sequence variants was judged likely to represent a technical artifact of the sequencing pipeline. Correlated functional status among segregating V segments might be attributable to linkage disequilibrium, but an unknown experimental factor could not be ruled out. According to the authors, the approach could potentially be generalized to other disease states and immunological phenotypes. Several of the top co-occurrence clusters appeared to be linked to parvovirus B19, influenza, CMV and Epstein-Barr virus, according to a later analysis. According to a later analysis, most CMV-associated TCR beta chains appeared to be HLA-restricted, and the HLA associations seemed to be driven largely by CMV exposure. In an earlier analysis of a few hundred of the donors, most TCR beta V segments were observed in productive rearrangements about 90% or about 30% of the time, broadly matching IMGT annotations. The 87-base-pair reads could not distinguish some IMGT-functional V segments, including TRBV6-2 and TRBV6-3, so those segments were excluded. The presence/absence analyses assumed that sequencing depth was roughly uniform across donors, and that assumption may not be true. Immune exposure information for the cohort was limited to CMV serostatus. An association between a missense DCLRE1C variant and V-gene and J-gene trimming of TCR beta chains was found in a later genetic analysis and replicated in an independent cohort. Because counts were too low, 15 to 20 rarely observed V segments, including chromosome 9 orphons, were excluded from the earlier analysis of roughly 580 of the donors. A further reported finding was that TCR beta sequences accurately predicted the HLA-A and HLA-B alleles for most subjects in the first cohort. According to a later genetic analysis, donors in an Asian-associated ancestry cluster had fewer N-insertions in productive TCRs than the approximately 670-donor mean. In vitro tests confirmed that a few of the cytomegalovirus-associated TCR beta chains recognize cytomegalovirus antigens.

V gives up 0 bases and J gives up 4 bases, and the segment between their germline ends measures 6 bases. CDR1 and CDR2, looked up from the germline V gene, are ENHRY and SYGVKD. Its CDR3 holds 14 amino acids, cysteine through phenylalanine. Only the CDR3 DNA is retained, 42 bases long and in frame from the first base. The method behind the library was the immunoSEQ multiplex PCR assay. For the multiplex PCR, a mixture combining 60 forward primers for TCR Vbeta segments and 13 reverse primers for TCR Jbeta segments was used. The CDR3 region of rearranged TCR beta genes was amplified from genomic DNA with a multiplex PCR assay. Amplified TCR beta libraries were sequenced as 87-base-pair reads on the Illumina HiSeq System. On the authors' methods: A later analysis counted approximately 84 million unique TCR beta chains across the 550 to 750 repertoires, and roughly 11 million of these chains were shared by at least two donors. Raw reads were error-corrected and collapsed into unique sequences with a nearest-neighbor algorithm that merged closely related sequences to remove PCR and sequencing errors. To assign V, D and J gene segments, CDR3 sequences were aligned to IMGT reference sequences. For a sequence to be retained, a match of at least six nucleotides was required to both a V gene segment and a J gene segment. A rearrangement was called productive if the CDR3 had no stop codons and remained in frame with V and J, and every other rearrangement was called non-productive. CDR3 was defined by IMGT convention, running from the second conserved V-encoded cysteine to the conserved J-encoded phenylalanine. In an earlier analysis of some 550 of the donors, sequences lacking an unambiguous match to a single V gene segment were excluded. In an earlier analysis of approximately 550 of the donors, V segments were called functional above 56.7% productive rearrangements and were called segregating when the between-donor standard deviation exceeded 5%. A statistical classification framework was developed to diagnose cytomegalovirus status using the catalog of TCR beta chain sequences. A later analysis assigned V and J genes by comparing TCR nucleotide sequences with IMGT/GENE-DB human TR gene sequences. Using the TCRdist pipeline, a later analysis assigned CDR3 sequences along with most-parsimonious VDJ recombination scenarios. A later analysis defined each TCR beta chain by its CDR3 amino acid sequence plus V-gene family, and excluded reads lacking a unique V-gene family. As a way to deal with suspected cross-contamination and a sequencing artifact, a later analysis dropped more than 500 nucleotide sequences that were highly shared and had low generation probability. A later analysis calculated a clonal expansion index for each public chain from normalized within-repertoire ranks of inferred template counts. A later analysis computed generation probabilities with a VDJ recombination model fitted to out-of-frame rearrangements, and checked the results against IGoR. In a later analysis, TCR-TCR, TCR-HLA and TCR-CMV co-occurrence was scored with hypergeometric tests, and a repertoire-size bias correction was applied to TCR pairs. In a later analysis, false discovery rates were estimated by permuting HLA or CMV assignments 20 times. In a later analysis, co-occurring TCRs were grouped using DBSCAN, with TCRdist sequence similarity added in when clustering inside HLA-allele-positive subsets. For co-occurrence clustering, repertoires with fewer than 30,000 or more than 120,000 public chains were excluded, along with four to six repertoires with anomalous nucleotide sharing. TCRdb obtained this table from immuneACCESS and retained in-frame rearrangements with V and J assigned. These tables miss some clones; where compared with another copy, unresolved V genes account for less than half of the shortfall, and the remainder is unexplained. V and J calls and clone size come straight from that table; D and trimming were deduced from the DNA. For this sample the table gives 150,000 or so clones, of which 80% to 90% were detected only once. The ten largest make up roughly 8.8% of the sample.

Note on this clone: No antigen is known for it. The sample holds no much larger clone one base away, and base qualities are not on file.

The sequence is built from TRBV10-3 and TRBJ2-2; the D gene cannot be named for sure. The sequence was collected from a man aged 18 to 35 in good health and CMV-seropositive. Source material: PBMCs. The sequenced DNA is TGTGCCATCAGTGAGTCGGTGGCCACCGGGGAGCTGTTTTTT. Its translation is CAISESVATGELFF.